This TCR beta chain derives from a study of T cell repertoires in cytomegalovirus infection. Overall study: Public TCR beta signatures marked donors with CMV infection and the matching HLA. Findings of the study overall: There were carriers of CMV plus the relevant HLA, and cumulative public TCR beta family frequency identified them. In two of eight donors, the top clonotype was HLA-C-restricted CMV-specific.

V dropped 3 bases and J dropped 8; count of bases not matched to a gene: 5. The length of the CDR3 is 13 residues. CDR1 and CDR2 from the germline V gene are SGDLS and YYNGEE. Remarks on this clonotype: Its specificity is not known.

From the reads, TCRdb called clonotypes with MiXCR, one entry per CDR3 protein. The sample lists approximately 700,000 distinct CDR3 sequences, 35% occurring once. The chain recombines TRBV9 with TRBJ1-2; 9 nucleotides match TRBD1. The sequence derives from a human donor in good health (CMV status not recorded). Some clones in this sample may be carry-over from other donors' samples. The sequencing input was PBMCs. The CDR3 here is CASSAGTGNGYTF. DNA for the CDR3: TGTGCCAGCAGCGCAGGGACAGGGAACGGCTACACCTTC.